The TCR beta chain described here comes from a study of CD8+ T cells in alopecia areata. The treatment here: oral pan-JAK inhibitor, 5-10 mg twice daily. Germline lookup yields CDR1 SEHNR and CDR2 FQNEAQ (reference sequence). The V gene lost 5 bases and the J gene lost 7 bases, with 12 bases spanning the gap. The CDR3 contains 13 residues. This clone was detected only a few times. Reverse transcription of extracted RNA yielded cDNA, which provided the sequencing template. Assay used: immunoSEQ multiplex PCR; TCRdb lists only in-frame clones, some missing. This table has 100,000 or so clones, about 61% appearing once.

The material sequenced was CD8+ T cells sorted from blood, taken between weeks 55 and 65, from a patient treated with tofacitinib. The clonotype originates from a human donor with alopecia areata. The rearrangement joins TRBV7-9 to TRBJ2-1, with D perhaps TRBD1 (5 bases). For the CDR3, the DNA is TGTGCCAGCAGCCCTAGGGGTGCGAATGAGCAGTTCTTC. Amino acids: CASSPRGANEQFF.